A selection of T cell receptor beta chains follows, all from one sample in a study of cytomegalovirus exposure and HLA in healthy donors. Repertoires were generated with immunoSEQ multiplex PCR, while TCRdb's copy carries only in-frame clones and drops some. Counted here are 150,000 to 200,000 clones, roughly four fifths occurring once; the ten biggest clones make up more than 4%. The sequencing sample was made of PBMCs. The receptors here all came from a man in his late teens or twenties in good health and CMV-seronegative. Each CDR3 is given with its conserved first and last residue. Each record gives: D gene, CDR3 length, J gene, V gene, clone size, CDR3 DNA, CDR3 protein. A D gene is named only where the DNA matches it firmly. A row's size may be missing; if present it is once, few, many or a size class.

d_gene: TRBD2
len: 16
j_gene: TRBJ2-3
v_gene: TRBV7-2
abundance: few
CDR3nt: TGTGCCAGCAGCCTAATGGGAGGGAGTAGAACAGATACGCAGTATTTT
CDR3aa: CASSLMGGSRTDTQYF

d_gene: .
len: 16
j_gene: TRBJ2-4
v_gene: TRBV19
abundance: .
CDR3nt: TGTGCCAGTAGTATAGATTTTCGCGGGCCCAAAAACATTCAGTACTTC
CDR3aa: CASSIDFRGPKNIQYF

d_gene: .
len: 12
j_gene: TRBJ2-3
v_gene: TRBV11-3
abundance: few
CDR3nt: TGTGCCAGCTGTTCGGGAGCAGATACGCAGTATTTT
CDR3aa: CASCSGADTQYF

d_gene: TRBD2
len: 15
j_gene: TRBJ2-3
v_gene: TRBV5-4
abundance: .
CDR3nt: TGTGCCAGCAGCCCGGGGACTAGCGGGACAGATACGCAGTATTTT
CDR3aa: CASSPGTSGTDTQYF

d_gene: TRBD1
len: 15
j_gene: TRBJ1-5
v_gene: TRBV19
abundance: few
CDR3nt: TGTGCCAGTAGTATCGAGGGACAGGATAATCAGCCCCAGCATTTT
CDR3aa: CASSIEGQDNQPQHF

d_gene: .
len: 12
j_gene: TRBJ2-7
v_gene: TRBV11-3
abundance: .
CDR3nt: TGTGCCAGCAGCCGGGGCTCCTACGAGCAGTACTTC
CDR3aa: CASSRGSYEQYF

d_gene: TRBD1
len: 14
j_gene: TRBJ2-7
v_gene: TRBV28
abundance: .
CDR3nt: TGTGCCAGCAGTTCCCCGGGACAGGGGGGTGAGCAGTACTTC
CDR3aa: CASSSPGQGGEQYF

d_gene: TRBD2
len: 16
j_gene: TRBJ2-7
v_gene: TRBV28
abundance: .
CDR3nt: TGTGCCAGCACACAACTAGCGGGAGGCCCAATCTACGAGCAGTACTTC
CDR3aa: CASTQLAGGPIYEQYF

d_gene: .
len: 15
j_gene: TRBJ2-1
v_gene: TRBV7-6
abundance: few
CDR3nt: TGTGCCAGCAGCTCCCGGGACTCCTCCTACAATGAGCAGTTCTTC
CDR3aa: CASSSRDSSYNEQFF

d_gene: .
len: 15
j_gene: TRBJ2-5
v_gene: TRBV11-3
abundance: .
CDR3nt: TGTGCCAGCAGCAAAACAGCGGTTGGGCAAGAGACCCAGTACTTC
CDR3aa: CASSKTAVGQETQYF